This T cell receptor beta chain was identified in a study of CD8 T cells in ankylosing spondylitis. Study outcomes and limitations: Made up of eight highly homologous variants, a TCR beta motif appeared characteristic of ankylosing spondylitis blood.

A word on this clonotype: Its antigen is still unknown.

MiXCR, applied by TCRdb to the 5' RACE reads, yields one record per CDR3 protein. The table includes about 540,000 distinct CDR3 sequences, approximately 11% detected once. V was cut by 4 bases and J by 3 bases, with 10 bases left in between. The CDR3 is made up of 14 amino acids. CDR1 LGHDT and CDR2 YNNKEL come from the germline V gene (reference sequence). The chain recombines TRBV3-1 with TRBJ2-1; weak D call: TRBD2 (6 bases). The source of this sequence is a male donor with ankylosing spondylitis. The specimen sequenced was blood, either unsorted or a sorted T cell fraction (not recorded which). CDR3 DNA: TGTGCCAGCAGCCCAACGACTAGCTACAATGAGCAGTTCTTC. It translates to CASSPTTSYNEQFF.